This is a list of T cell receptor beta chains from one sample in a study of metastatic and nonmetastatic thyroid tumors. Via MiXCR, TCRdb re-called the PCR reads. Here the sample spans around 50,000 clones, approximately 20% being singletons. The sequencing input was blood. Every receptor here comes from a male donor with papillary thyroid cancer or a benign thyroid nodule (not recorded which). Some clones in this sample may be carry-over from other donors' samples. The CDR3 runs from the conserved cysteine through the conserved F or W. A D gene is named only where the DNA matches it firmly. Only part of the rows carry a size: once, few, many, or a class if the clone is expanded.

cdr3_nt: TGTGCCAGCAGCGTGCAGCCTAGCGGGAGTTACGAGCAGTACTTC
cdr3_aa: CASSVQPSGSYEQYF
j_call: TRBJ2-7
clone_size: .
d_call: TRBD2
v_call: TRBV4-2

cdr3_nt: TGTGCTACTAGCGGGGGGGTCACAGATACGCAGTATTTT
cdr3_aa: CATSGGVTDTQYF
j_call: TRBJ2-3
clone_size: many
d_call: TRBD2
v_call: TRBV12-5

cdr3_nt: TGTGCCAGCAGTACGGGGTCTATCGGGGGAAACTACGAGCAGTACTTC
cdr3_aa: CASSTGSIGGNYEQYF
j_call: TRBJ2-7
clone_size: .
d_call: .
v_call: TRBV6-1

cdr3_nt: TGTGCCATCAGTGCTCTAGCGGGAGTGGCTTCCTACAATGAGCAGTTCTTC
cdr3_aa: CAISALAGVASYNEQFF
j_call: TRBJ2-1
clone_size: many
d_call: TRBD2
v_call: TRBV10-3

cdr3_nt: TGCGCCAGCAGCCAAGAAGGGACAGCCTATGGCTACACCTTC
cdr3_aa: CASSQEGTAYGYTF
j_call: TRBJ1-2
clone_size: .
d_call: TRBD1
v_call: TRBV4-1

cdr3_nt: TGCGCCAGCAGCTTGGGCGGGGTCGATACGCAGTATTTT
cdr3_aa: CASSLGGVDTQYF
j_call: TRBJ2-3
clone_size: many
d_call: .
v_call: TRBV5-1

cdr3_nt: TGTGCCAGCAGCGAGTCGGGGCACACAGATACGCAGTATTTT
cdr3_aa: CASSESGHTDTQYF
j_call: TRBJ2-3
clone_size: many
d_call: .
v_call: TRBV9

cdr3_nt: TGTGCCAGCAGTTTATATTCGGGGGAGACCTACAATGAGCAGTTCTTC
cdr3_aa: CASSLYSGETYNEQFF
j_call: TRBJ2-1
clone_size: many
d_call: .
v_call: TRBV28

cdr3_nt: TGCAGTGCTAGAGGGCTAGCGGGAAGGGCAGATACGCAGTATTTT
cdr3_aa: CSARGLAGRADTQYF
j_call: TRBJ2-3
clone_size: few
d_call: TRBD2
v_call: TRBV20-1

cdr3_nt: TGCGCCAGCAGCTATAACCCCGGGACAGGGGGCGAAACCGGGGAGCTGTTTTTT
cdr3_aa: CASSYNPGTGGETGELFF
j_call: TRBJ2-2
clone_size: few
d_call: TRBD1
v_call: TRBV5-1

cdr3_nt: TGTGCCAGTTCCCGGTTCAGCGCGAACACCGGGGAGCTGTTTTTT
cdr3_aa: CASSRFSANTGELFF
j_call: TRBJ2-2
clone_size: .
d_call: .
v_call: TRBV19

cdr3_nt: TGTGCCAGCAGTCGCGGGAGGGCCCGGAATGAGCAGTTCTTC
cdr3_aa: CASSRGRARNEQFF
j_call: TRBJ2-1
clone_size: many
d_call: TRBD2
v_call: TRBV28

cdr3_nt: TGCGCCAGCAGCCAGGGACTAGCGGGAGGCCACAATGAGCAGTTCTTC
cdr3_aa: CASSQGLAGGHNEQFF
j_call: TRBJ2-1
clone_size: .
d_call: TRBD2
v_call: TRBV5-1

cdr3_nt: TGTGCCAGCAGACGCGGGACAGTACGGCACAATGAGCAGTTCTTC
cdr3_aa: CASRRGTVRHNEQFF
j_call: TRBJ2-1
clone_size: few
d_call: .
v_call: TRBV6-1

cdr3_nt: TGCGCCAGCATGGATCCGATCCAGGAGACCCAGTACTTC
cdr3_aa: CASMDPIQETQYF
j_call: TRBJ2-5
clone_size: many
d_call: .
v_call: TRBV5-1

cdr3_nt: TGTGCCAGCAGCCGGGGAGGGGGAGGGCCAGATAAGCAGTTCTTC
cdr3_aa: CASSRGGGGPDKQFF
j_call: TRBJ2-1
clone_size: many
d_call: .
v_call: TRBV3-1

cdr3_nt: TGTGCCACCAGCAGAGATTTAGGGGGTAATGAAAAACTGTTTTTT
cdr3_aa: CATSRDLGGNEKLFF
j_call: TRBJ1-4
clone_size: many
d_call: .
v_call: TRBV15

cdr3_nt: TGTGCCAGCAGTGAGGGCAGCCACCAAGAGACCCAGTACTTC
cdr3_aa: CASSEGSHQETQYF
j_call: TRBJ2-5
clone_size: many
d_call: .
v_call: TRBV2

cdr3_nt: TGCGCCAGCAGCCAAGCTTCAGGGGCTGGCTATGGCTACACCTTC
cdr3_aa: CASSQASGAGYGYTF
j_call: TRBJ1-2
clone_size: medium-sized
d_call: .
v_call: TRBV4-1

cdr3_nt: TGTGCCAGCACCGGGCAGAACACCGGGGAGCTGTTTTTT
cdr3_aa: CASTGQNTGELFF
j_call: TRBJ2-2
clone_size: many
d_call: .
v_call: TRBV2

cdr3_nt: TGTGCCAGCAGTGACTCTAGCGGGAGCTACAATGAGCAGTTCTTC
cdr3_aa: CASSDSSGSYNEQFF
j_call: TRBJ2-1
clone_size: many
d_call: TRBD2
v_call: TRBV6-4

cdr3_nt: TGTGCCAGCAGCCGGGGACAGGGACAAGGGGAGCAGTACTTC
cdr3_aa: CASSRGQGQGEQYF
j_call: TRBJ2-7
clone_size: few
d_call: TRBD1
v_call: TRBV3-1

cdr3_nt: TGTGCCAGCAGTTACCGGCAGAACTATGGCTACACCTTC
cdr3_aa: CASSYRQNYGYTF
j_call: TRBJ1-2
clone_size: .
d_call: .
v_call: TRBV6-2/TRBV6-3

cdr3_nt: TGTGCCAGCAGCCCGGGCCTGGGACAGGGTATGCGCGAGACCCAGTACTTC
cdr3_aa: CASSPGLGQGMRETQYF
j_call: TRBJ2-5
clone_size: many
d_call: TRBD1
v_call: TRBV11-3

cdr3_nt: TGTGCCAGCAGTCGGACAGGGGGCGAAAGGGGGGAGCTGTTTTTT
cdr3_aa: CASSRTGGERGELFF
j_call: TRBJ2-2
clone_size: few
d_call: TRBD1
v_call: TRBV12-3/TRBV12-4